This T cell receptor beta chain was recovered during a study of cytomegalovirus exposure and HLA in healthy donors. As for the study in general: According to later analysis, the same platform produced the 120 validation and around 730 first-cohort repertoires. Study-wide results and limits: Overall, roughly 150 TCR beta chains were annotated as cytomegalovirus-associated. Some public TCRs appeared in many individuals, while most sequences were rare. In vitro assays verified that a few CMV-associated chains recognized CMV antigens specifically.

Method: immunoSEQ multiplex PCR; TCRdb's copy keeps in-frame clones and lacks some. The sample includes almost 200,000 clones, about 81% seen only once; the top ten take less than 1.5%. For this clone: Its antigen remains unknown.

What was sequenced was PBMCs. This sequence was found in a woman aged 30 to 39 in good health and CMV-seronegative.

The CDR3 bases are TGTGCCAGCAGTAGGGACAGGGGGCTTAGCAATCAGCCCCAGCATTTT. Translating gives CASSRDRGLSNQPQHF. The chain has TRBV28 and TRBJ1-5; 12 bases are shared with TRBD1. Trimming removed 5 bases from V and 0 bases from J; junction bases left unmatched: 2. Germline loops: CDR1 MDHEN, CDR2 SYDVKM. The CDR3 spans 16 residues.